Described below is a single T cell receptor (beta chain) sequence and its context. Other DNA sequences in the sample encode the same CDR3. This record belongs to a study of blood T cell repertoires in COVID-19. Turning to the study itself: Samples representing acute and convalescent COVID-19 were sourced from the United States, Italy and Spain. Nucleic acid was either cDNA or gDNA, and it came from T cells, B-cell-depleted T cells, or PBMCs.

The ends were cut back, 1 base at V and 0 bases at J, with 3 bases in the middle. This CDR3 is 14 amino acids long. Germline V gives CDR1 KGHDR, CDR2 SFDVKD. Per the original methods: Amplified reference gene primers provided the basis for estimating nucleated cell counts. Data came from immunoSEQ multiplex PCR; TCRdb stores just in-frame clones and leaves some out. From that table come the V and J calls and clone size; the DNA was used to work out D and trimming. This table has about 90,000 clones, less than 95% appearing once. This TCR derives from a human donor with active COVID-19. The donor label of this sample is uncertain. Material: peripheral blood. The V and J genes are TRBV24-1 and TRBJ1-5; D ambiguous. In nucleotides, the CDR3 is TGTGCCACCAGTGATTTATATAGCAATCAGCCCCAGCATTTT. Amino acid sequence: CATSDLYSNQPQHF.